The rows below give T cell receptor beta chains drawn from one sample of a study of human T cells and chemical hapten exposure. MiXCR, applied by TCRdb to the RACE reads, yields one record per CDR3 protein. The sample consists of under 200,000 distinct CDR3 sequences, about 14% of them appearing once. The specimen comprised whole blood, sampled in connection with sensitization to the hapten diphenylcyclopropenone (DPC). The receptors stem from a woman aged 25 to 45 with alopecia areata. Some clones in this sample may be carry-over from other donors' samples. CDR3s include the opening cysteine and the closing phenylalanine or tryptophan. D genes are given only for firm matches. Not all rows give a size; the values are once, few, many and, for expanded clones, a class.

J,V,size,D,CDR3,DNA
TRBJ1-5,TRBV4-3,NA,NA,CASSQARGSNQPQHF,TGCGCCAGCAGCCAGGCCCGCGGGTCCAATCAGCCCCAGCATTTT
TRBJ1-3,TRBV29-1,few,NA,CSVEVGANTIYF,TGCAGCGTTGAAGTTGGGGCTAACACCATATATTTT
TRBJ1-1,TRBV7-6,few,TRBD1,CASSPQTGSTEAFF,TGTGCCAGCAGCCCACAGACAGGGAGCACTGAAGCTTTCTTT
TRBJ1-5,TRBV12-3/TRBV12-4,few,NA,CASSSADSLGQPQHF,TGTGCCAGCAGTTCTGCTGACAGCCTCGGGCAGCCCCAGCATTTT
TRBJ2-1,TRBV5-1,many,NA,CASSLGGNEQFF,TGTGCCAGCAGCTTAGGCGGCAATGAGCAGTTCTTC
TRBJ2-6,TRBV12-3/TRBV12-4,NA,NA,CASSFVGSGANVLTF,TGTGCCAGCAGTTTCGTAGGGTCTGGGGCCAACGTCCTGACTTTC
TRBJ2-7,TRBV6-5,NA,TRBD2,CASSLTSRPYEQYF,TGTGCCAGCAGTCTGACTAGCCGACCCTACGAGCAGTACTTC
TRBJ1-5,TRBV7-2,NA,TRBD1,CASSTDRGSEQPQHF,TGTGCCAGCAGTACCGACAGGGGCTCGGAACAGCCCCAGCATTTT
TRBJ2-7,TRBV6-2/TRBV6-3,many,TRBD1,CASRGQRASYEQYF,TGTGCCAGCAGGGGACAGCGTGCCTCCTACGAGCAGTACTTC
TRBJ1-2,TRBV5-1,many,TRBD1,CASSLEGTAYGYTF,TGCGCCAGCAGCTTGGAAGGGACAGCCTATGGCTACACCTTC
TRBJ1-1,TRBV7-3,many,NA,CASSMYLNTEAFF,TGTGCCAGCAGCATGTACTTGAACACTGAAGCTTTCTTT
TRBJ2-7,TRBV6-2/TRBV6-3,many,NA,CASSYSSSYEQYF,TGTGCCAGCAGTTACTCCAGCTCCTACGAGCAGTACTTC
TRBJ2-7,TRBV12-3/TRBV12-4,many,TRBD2,CASSLTSGSSYEQYF,TGTGCCAGCAGTCTGACTAGCGGAAGCTCCTACGAGCAGTACTTC
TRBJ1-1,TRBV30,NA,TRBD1,CAGGGGGWTEAFF,TGTGCCGGGGGGGGAGGGGGCTGGACTGAAGCTTTCTTT
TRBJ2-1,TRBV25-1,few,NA,CASSTTAAEQFF,TGTGCCAGCAGCACGACCGCGGCAGAGCAGTTCTTC
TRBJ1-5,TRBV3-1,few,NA,CASSHGPDTSRPQHF,TGTGCCAGCAGCCACGGGCCCGACACCTCTCGGCCCCAGCATTTT
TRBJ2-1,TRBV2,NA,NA,CASSRGGDEQFF,TGTGCCAGCAGTCGAGGCGGGGATGAGCAGTTCTTC
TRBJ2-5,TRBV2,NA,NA,CASSEVGGETQYF,TGTGCCAGCAGTGAAGTAGGGGGGGAGACCCAGTACTTC
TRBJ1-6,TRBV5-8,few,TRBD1,CASSPRDRQGSPLHF,TGTGCCAGCAGCCCCCGGGACAGACAAGGTTCACCCCTCCACTTT
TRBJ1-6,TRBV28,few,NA,CASSFAGASASPLHF,TGTGCCAGCAGTTTCGCGGGGGCATCTGCTTCACCCCTCCACTTT
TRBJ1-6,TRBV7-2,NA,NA,CASSVTDSPLHF,TGTGCCAGCAGCGTGACGGATTCACCCCTCCACTTT
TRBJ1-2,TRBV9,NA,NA,CASSVDGSRDYGYTF,TGTGCCAGCAGCGTAGACGGGAGCCGAGACTATGGCTACACCTTC
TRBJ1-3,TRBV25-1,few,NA,CASSGANGNTIYF,TGTGCCAGCAGTGGGGCGAACGGAAACACCATATATTTT
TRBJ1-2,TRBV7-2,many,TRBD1,CASRVGGGRSYGYTF,TGTGCCAGCAGAGTAGGAGGGGGCAGGAGCTATGGCTACACCTTC
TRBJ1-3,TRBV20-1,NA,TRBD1,CSARQGTGTASSGNTIYF,TGCAGTGCTAGACAGGGGACAGGGACCGCCTCCTCTGGAAACACCATATATTTT
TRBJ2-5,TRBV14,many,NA,CASSPRAGRETQYF,TGTGCCAGCAGCCCCCGGGCAGGACGGGAGACCCAGTACTTC
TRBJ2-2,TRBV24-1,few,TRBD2,CATSDPSPGLAGSHTGELFF,TGTGCCACCAGTGACCCGTCCCCGGGACTAGCGGGGTCGCACACCGGGGAGCTGTTTTTT
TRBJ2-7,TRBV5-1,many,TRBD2,CASRQGSGNSYEQYF,TGCGCCAGCCGCCAGGGTAGCGGGAATTCCTACGAGCAGTACTTC
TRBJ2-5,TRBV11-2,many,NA,CASSPSQETQYF,TGTGCCAGCAGCCCGTCCCAAGAGACCCAGTACTTC